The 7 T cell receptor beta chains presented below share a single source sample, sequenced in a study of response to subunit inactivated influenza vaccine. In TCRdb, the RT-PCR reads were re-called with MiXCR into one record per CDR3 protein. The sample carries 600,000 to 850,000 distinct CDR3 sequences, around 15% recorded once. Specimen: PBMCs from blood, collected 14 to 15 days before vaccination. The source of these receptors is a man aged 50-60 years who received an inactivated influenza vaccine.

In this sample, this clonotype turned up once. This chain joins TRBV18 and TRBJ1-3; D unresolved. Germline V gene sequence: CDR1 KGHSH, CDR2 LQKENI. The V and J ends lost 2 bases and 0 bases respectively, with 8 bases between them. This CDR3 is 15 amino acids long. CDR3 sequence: CASSPSMGSGNTIYF. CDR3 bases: TGTGCCAGCTCACCAAGCATGGGCTCTGGAAACACCATATATTTT.

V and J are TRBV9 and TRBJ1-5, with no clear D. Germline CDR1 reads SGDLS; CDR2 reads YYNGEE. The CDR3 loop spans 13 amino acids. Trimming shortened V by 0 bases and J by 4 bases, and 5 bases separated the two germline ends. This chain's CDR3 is CASSVADNQPQHF. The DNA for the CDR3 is TGTGCCAGCAGCGTAGCTGATAATCAGCCCCAGCATTTT.

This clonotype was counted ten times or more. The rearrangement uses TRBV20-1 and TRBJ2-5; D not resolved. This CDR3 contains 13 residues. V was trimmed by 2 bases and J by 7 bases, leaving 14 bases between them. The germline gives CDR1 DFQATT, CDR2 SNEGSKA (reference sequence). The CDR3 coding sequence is TGCAGTGCTAGAAACCCAACCCAGCGGACCCAGTACTTC. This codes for CSARNPTQRTQYF.

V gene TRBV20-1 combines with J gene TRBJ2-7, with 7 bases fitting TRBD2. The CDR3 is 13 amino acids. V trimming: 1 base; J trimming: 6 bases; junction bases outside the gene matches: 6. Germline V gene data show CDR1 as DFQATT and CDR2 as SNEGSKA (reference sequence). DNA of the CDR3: TGCAGTGCTAGAGGCGGGGGAGGAGGCGAGCAGTACTTC. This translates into CSARGGGGGEQYF.

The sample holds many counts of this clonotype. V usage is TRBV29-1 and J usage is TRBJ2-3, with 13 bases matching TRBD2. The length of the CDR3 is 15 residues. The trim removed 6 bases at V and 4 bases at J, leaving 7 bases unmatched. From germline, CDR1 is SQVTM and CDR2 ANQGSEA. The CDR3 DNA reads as TGCAGCGTCGGAAGGACTAGCGGGAGAGCAGATACGCAGTATTTT. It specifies CSVGRTSGRADTQYF.

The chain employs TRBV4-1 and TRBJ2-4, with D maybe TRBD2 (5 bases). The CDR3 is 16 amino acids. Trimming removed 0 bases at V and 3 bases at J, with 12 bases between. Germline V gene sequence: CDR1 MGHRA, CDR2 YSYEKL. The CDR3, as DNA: TGCGCCAGCAGCCAAGATCTAAGAGGGATCAAAAACATTCAGTACTTC. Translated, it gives CASSQDLRGIKNIQYF.

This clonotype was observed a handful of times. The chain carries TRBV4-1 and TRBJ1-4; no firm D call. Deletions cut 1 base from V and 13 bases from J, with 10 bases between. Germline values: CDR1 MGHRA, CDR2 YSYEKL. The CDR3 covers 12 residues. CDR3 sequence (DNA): TGCGCCAGCAGCCAAGGCGGTTTAAGACTGTTTTTT. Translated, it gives CASSQGGLRLFF.